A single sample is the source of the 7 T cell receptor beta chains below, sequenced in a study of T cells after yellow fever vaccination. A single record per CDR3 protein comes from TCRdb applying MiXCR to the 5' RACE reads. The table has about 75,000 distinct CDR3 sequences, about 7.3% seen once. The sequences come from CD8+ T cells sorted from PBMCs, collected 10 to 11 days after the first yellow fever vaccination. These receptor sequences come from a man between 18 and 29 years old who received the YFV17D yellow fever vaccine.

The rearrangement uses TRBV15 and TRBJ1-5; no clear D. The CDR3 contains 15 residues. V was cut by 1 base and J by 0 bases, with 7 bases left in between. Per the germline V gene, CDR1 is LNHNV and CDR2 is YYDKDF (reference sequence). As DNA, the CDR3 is TGTGCCACCAGCAGAGTGGGAAATAGCAATCAGCCCCAGCATTTT. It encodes CATSRVGNSNQPQHF.

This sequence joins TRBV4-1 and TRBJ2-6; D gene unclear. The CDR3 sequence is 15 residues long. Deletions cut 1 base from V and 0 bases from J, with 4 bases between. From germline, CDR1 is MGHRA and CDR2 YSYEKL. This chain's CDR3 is CASSQVSSGANVLTF. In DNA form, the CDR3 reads TGCGCCAGCAGCCAAGTTAGCTCTGGGGCCAACGTCCTGACTTTC.

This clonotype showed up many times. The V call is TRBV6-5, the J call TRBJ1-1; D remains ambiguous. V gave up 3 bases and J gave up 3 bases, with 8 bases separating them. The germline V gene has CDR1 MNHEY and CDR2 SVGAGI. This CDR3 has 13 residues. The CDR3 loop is CASSYKRDTEAFF. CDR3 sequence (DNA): TGTGCCAGCAGTTATAAGCGGGACACTGAAGCTTTCTTT.

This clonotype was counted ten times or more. The CDR3 is CASSLRGTVSMTNEQFF. CDR3 DNA sequence: TGTGCCAGCAGTCTAAGGGGGACGGTGAGCATGACCAATGAGCAGTTCTTC. The chain is built from TRBV6-1 and TRBJ2-1, with a tentative D call TRBD1 (6 bases). Germline CDR1 reads MNHNS; CDR2 reads SASEGT. The CDR3 sequence is 17 residues long. Trimming pared 5 bases from V and 6 bases from J, leaving 23 bases between.

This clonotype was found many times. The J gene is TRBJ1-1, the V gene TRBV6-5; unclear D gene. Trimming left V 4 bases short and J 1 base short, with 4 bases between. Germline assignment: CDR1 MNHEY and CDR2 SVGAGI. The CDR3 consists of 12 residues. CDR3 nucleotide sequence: TGTGCCAGCAGTTTACAGAACACTGAAGCTTTCTTT. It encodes CASSLQNTEAFF.

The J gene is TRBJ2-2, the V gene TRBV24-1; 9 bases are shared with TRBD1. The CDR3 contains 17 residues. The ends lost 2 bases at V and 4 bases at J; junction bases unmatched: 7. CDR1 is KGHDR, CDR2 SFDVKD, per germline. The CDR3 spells CATSDSKTGGFTGELFF. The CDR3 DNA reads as TGTGCCACCAGTGATTCAAAGACAGGGGGGTTCACCGGGGAGCTGTTTTTT.

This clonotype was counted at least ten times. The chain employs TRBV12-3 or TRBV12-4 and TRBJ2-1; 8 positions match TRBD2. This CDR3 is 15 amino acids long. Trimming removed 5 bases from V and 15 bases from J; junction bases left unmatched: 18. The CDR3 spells CASSPTPVLAGLRFF. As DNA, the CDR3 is TGTGCCAGCAGTCCCACCCCTGTGCTAGCGGGTCTGAGGTTCTTC.